The 25 T cell receptor beta chains below come from one sample, sequenced in a study of OX40 agonist ivuxolimab in advanced cancers. Method: immunoSEQ multiplex PCR; TCRdb's copy keeps in-frame clones and lacks some. The sample consists of 79,000 or so clones, roughly nine tenths of them appearing once. The starting material was CD4+ or CD8+ T cells sorted from blood, obtained in a trial of the OX40 agonist ivuxolimab. The receptors here all came from an adult with an advanced solid tumor such as melanoma, head and neck, liver or kidney cancer.

This chain connects TRBV7-8 to TRBJ1-5; maybe TRBD1 (6 bases). This CDR3 has 13 amino acids. Trimming stripped 4 bases from V and 4 bases from J, with 8 bases between. Germline-derived CDR1 and CDR2 are SGHVS and FQNEAQ. CDR3 in amino acids: CASSSQGNQPQHF. The CDR3 DNA sequence: TGTGCCAGCAGCTCACAGGGTAATCAGCCCCAGCATTTT. Complete variable domain (other parts from reference TRBV7-8 and TRBJ1-5): GAGVSQSPRYKVAKRGQDVALRCDPISGHVSLFWYQQALGQGPEFLTYFQNEAQLDKSGLPSDRFFAERPEGSVSTLKIQRTQQEDSAVYLCASSSQGNQPQHFGDGTRLSIL.

The gene calls are TRBV7-2 and TRBJ2-7, with 9 bases aligning to TRBD1. The germline V gene has CDR1 SGHTA and CDR2 FQGNSA. The length of the CDR3 is 15 residues. The junction had 6 bases not matched to a gene; V was cut back by 1 base and J by 5 bases. The CDR3 loop is CASSLVGTGTDEQYF. The CDR3 coding sequence is TGTGCCAGCAGCTTAGTGGGGACAGGGACGGACGAGCAGTACTTC.

This clone has only one observation. The chain links TRBV10-3 to TRBJ2-7; D remains ambiguous. Germline CDR1 and CDR2: ENHRY and SYGVKD. This CDR3 comprises 11 residues. V lost 6 bases and J lost 3, with 6 bases in between. The CDR3 here is CAISGLYEQYF. CDR3 DNA sequence: TGTGCCATCAGCGGCCTCTACGAGCAGTACTTC.

The rearrangement links TRBV19 to TRBJ1-1; a weak D match, TRBD1 (6 bases). Trimming cost V 4 bases and J 3 bases, with 12 bases left between them. The CDR3 has 14 amino acids. Germline assignment: CDR1 LNHDA and CDR2 SQIVND (reference sequence). CDR3 sequence (DNA): TGTGCCAGTAGTACCCGGGGGGGGCACACTGAAGCTTTCTTT. As protein: CASSTRGGHTEAFF.

V usage is TRBV7-3 and J usage is TRBJ2-2; D perhaps matches TRBD2 (5 bases). The CDR3 consists of 16 residues. Trimming stripped 1 base from V and 1 base from J, with 10 bases between. Germline V gene sequence: CDR1 SGHTA, CDR2 FQGTGA. CDR3 region: CASSLNGGRNTGELFF. The CDR3 DNA reads TGTGCCAGCAGCTTAAACGGCGGGCGGAACACCGGGGAGCTGTTTTTT.

The sample holds one count of this clone. For the CDR3, the DNA is TGTGCCAGCAGTTACTCGGGTCAGAACTACGAGCAGTACTTC. Residues: CASSYSGQNYEQYF. V and J are TRBV6-6 and TRBJ2-7; no reliable D call. Trimming pared 0 bases from V and 3 bases from J, leaving 9 bases between. CDR1 is MNHNY and CDR2 is SVGAGI in the germline V gene (reference sequence). There are 14 residues in the CDR3.

J is TRBJ1-5 and V is TRBV6-6; D is undetermined. V lost 6 bases, J lost 7 bases, and 19 bases lay in between. The CDR3 is made up of 15 amino acids. Germline CDR1 is MNHNY and CDR2 is SVGAGI (reference sequence). The CDR3 is CASSQRIVGKQPQHF. The CDR3, as DNA: TGTGCCAGCAGCCAGAGGATTGTGGGTAAGCAGCCCCAGCATTTT.

The V gene is TRBV30, the J gene TRBJ2-1; a weak D match, TRBD1 (6 bases). V was pared by 0 bases and J by 14 bases, with 14 bases between. This CDR3 spans 12 amino acids. The germline V gene encodes CDR1 GTSNPN and CDR2 SVGIG (reference sequence). The CDR3 region is CAWSVKGVKEFF. DNA of the CDR3: TGTGCCTGGAGTGTGAAGGGGGTAAAAGAGTTCTTC.

This chain uses TRBV25-1 with TRBJ2-3; D is possibly TRBD2 (6 bases). V was shortened by 6 bases and J by 0 bases, with 16 bases between the two germline ends. The CDR3 length is 16 residues. Per germline, CDR1 MGHDK and CDR2 SYGVNS. CDR3 bases: TGTGCCAGCAGAAGGGGAGGAGGGGTTAGCACAGATACGCAGTATTTT. This encodes CASRRGGGVSTDTQYF. Complete variable domain (other parts from reference TRBV25-1 and TRBJ2-3): EADIYQTPRYLVIGTGKKITLECSQTMGHDKMYWYQQDPGMELHLIHYSYGVNSTEKGDLSSESTVSRIRTEHFPLTLESARPSHTSQYLCASRRGGGVSTDTQYFGPGTRLTVL.

V and J are TRBV11-3 and TRBJ2-1, with a possible D match to TRBD1 (7 bases). Germline CDR1 and CDR2: SGHNT and YENEEA. This CDR3 contains 15 residues. V was shortened by 1 base and J by 2 bases, with 9 bases between the two germline ends. CDR3 residues: CASSLGGTAYNEQFF. Written as DNA, the CDR3 is TGTGCCAGCAGCTTAGGCGGGACAGCCTACAATGAGCAGTTCTTC.

The V and J genes are TRBV25-1 and TRBJ1-5, with D possibly being TRBD1 (6 bases). This CDR3 region has 12 residues. Germline V lookup: CDR1 MGHDK, CDR2 SYGVNS. The V end was cut by 10 bases, the J end by 6 bases, with 13 bases between. The CDR3 DNA sequence: TGTGCCACAGACAGGATGGGTCAGCCCCAGCATTTT. This sequence encodes CATDRMGQPQHF.

This clone was seen only once. The rearrangement uses TRBV5-1 and TRBJ2-3; 7 nucleotides match TRBD2. Germline V gene sequence: CDR1 SGHRS, CDR2 YFSETQ. With 4 bases clipped from V and 4 bases from J, the junction kept 12 bases outside the gene matches. This CDR3 region has 16 residues. The CDR3 sequence: CASSDLAGGSPDTQYF. The CDR3 nucleotides are TGCGCCAGCAGCGACTTAGCGGGCGGGTCGCCAGATACGCAGTATTTT.

The chain links TRBV7-2 to TRBJ2-7, with a possible D match to TRBD2 (6 bases). The length of the CDR3 is 14 residues. Germline CDR1 reads SGHTA; CDR2 reads FQGNSA. The V end lost 4 bases, the J end lost 5 bases, and 15 bases lay between the germline ends. CDR3 sequence reads: CASSSGLPAHEQYF. The CDR3 DNA is TGTGCCAGCAGCTCGGGACTCCCCGCCCACGAGCAGTACTTC.

The V and J genes are TRBV28 and TRBJ1-4; D ambiguous. V dropped 2 bases and J dropped 8 bases, with 15 bases sitting between them. Germline assignment: CDR1 MDHEN and CDR2 SYDVKM. The CDR3 is made up of 15 amino acids. The CDR3 DNA sequence: TGTGCCAGCAGTTTAGGAGCAAGACGCCGGGAAAAACTGTTTTTT. Residues: CASSLGARRREKLFF.

This chain connects TRBV4-1 to TRBJ2-7; 8 nucleotides match TRBD2. The CDR3 is made up of 15 amino acids. Germline loops: CDR1 MGHRA, CDR2 YSYEKL. V lost 1 base, J lost 2 bases, and 4 bases stayed unmatched. The CDR3 loop is CASSQAAGGPYEQYF. Here the CDR3 DNA reads TGCGCCAGCAGCCAAGCTGCGGGAGGCCCCTACGAGCAGTACTTC.

The count of this clone is one. The chain uses TRBV19 and TRBJ2-6; D is undetermined. Trimming stripped 5 bases from V and 4 bases from J, with 9 bases between. The CDR3 runs to 14 residues. The germline V gene has CDR1 LNHDA and CDR2 SQIVND (reference sequence). In DNA, the CDR3 is TGTGCCAGTAGTCCCCTCTGGGGGGCCAACGTCCTGACTTTC. It encodes CASSPLWGANVLTF.

The rearrangement uses TRBV28 and TRBJ1-1, with D possibly being TRBD1 (6 bases). With 8 bases removed from V and 10 bases from J, the gap between germline ends came to 17 bases. Germline-derived CDR1 and CDR2 are MDHEN and SYDVKM. The CDR3 is made up of 12 amino acids. CDR3 region: CASLGGGFIAFF. The CDR3 coding sequence is TGTGCCAGCCTGGGCGGGGGCTTCATAGCTTTCTTT. Full variable domain (remainder filled in from reference TRBV28 and TRBJ1-1): DVKVTQSSRYLVKRTGEKVFLECVQDMDHENMFWYRQDPGLGLRLIYFSYDVKMKEKGDIPEGYSVSREKKERFSLILESASTNQTSMYLCASLGGGFIAFFGQGTRLTVV.

This rearrangement joins TRBV10-3 to TRBJ2-7; 7 nucleotides agree with TRBD2. The CDR3 is 14 residues long. V was pared by 6 bases and J by 2 bases, with 7 bases of the junction left unmatched. In germline, CDR1 is ENHRY, CDR2 SYGVKD. DNA for the CDR3: TGTGCCATCAGCCTGGAGGGAGGGCCCTACGAGCAGTACTTC. Its protein is CAISLEGGPYEQYF.

In nucleotides, the CDR3 is TGTGCCAGTAGTACAAGCGGACAAGAGACCCAGTACTTC. Its translation: CASSTSGQETQYF. J is TRBJ2-5 and V is TRBV19; D perhaps matches TRBD2 (5 bases). V lost 4 bases to trimming and J lost 2 bases, with 8 bases between them. Germline V gene sequence: CDR1 LNHDA, CDR2 SQIVND (reference sequence). This CDR3 comprises 13 residues.

The rearrangement links TRBV11-3 to TRBJ2-1, with D possibly called TRBD1 or TRBD2 (5 bases each). The germline CDR1 and CDR2 sequences are SGHNT and YENEEA. This CDR3 spans 15 amino acids. Trimming stripped 2 bases from V and 6 bases from J, with 14 bases between. The CDR3 coding sequence is TGTGCCAGCAGCTTAATGGTGGGACCGCCCAATGAGCAGTTCTTC. Translation gives CASSLMVGPPNEQFF.

The chain couples TRBV7-2 to TRBJ2-1; D uncertain. The germline V and J ends were trimmed by 0 bases and 8 bases, with 5 bases remaining between them. The germline gives CDR1 SGHTA, CDR2 FQGNSA. This CDR3 contains 12 residues. Here the CDR3 reads CASSLALYEQFF. CDR3 coding DNA: TGTGCCAGCAGCTTAGCTTTGTATGAGCAGTTCTTC. Drawing the rest from reference TRBV7-2 and TRBJ2-1, the complete variable domain is GAGVSQSPSNKVTEKGKDVELRCDPISGHTALYWYRQSLGQGLEFLIYFQGNSAPDKSGLPSDRFSAERTGGSVSTLTIQRTQQEDSAVYLCASSLALYEQFFGPGTRLTVL.

This sequence joins TRBV6-1 and TRBJ2-4; D gene unclear. The CDR3 length is 15 residues. The V gene's germline CDR1 is MNHNS and CDR2 SASEGT. Deletions cut 5 bases from V and 0 bases from J, with 11 bases between. CDR3 bases: TGTGCCAGCAGTTTGGTAGAACTAGCCAAAAACATTCAGTACTTC. It translates to CASSLVELAKNIQYF.

The V gene is TRBV7-2, the J gene TRBJ2-5; TRBD2 agrees at 12 bases. The CDR3 sequence is 16 residues long. Germline lookup yields CDR1 SGHTA and CDR2 FQGNSA. With 5 bases clipped from V and 5 bases from J, the junction kept 9 bases outside the gene matches. The chain's CDR3 is CASSPRILAGGETQYF. Here the CDR3 DNA reads TGTGCCAGCAGCCCCCGTATCCTAGCGGGAGGGGAGACCCAGTACTTC.

The chain uses TRBV6-5 and TRBJ2-7; 12 nucleotides line up with TRBD1. The CDR3 has 15 amino acids. The trim removed 0 bases at V and 6 bases at J, leaving 3 bases unmatched. Looked up from germline, CDR1 is MNHEY and CDR2 is SVGAGI. DNA for the CDR3: TGTGCCAGCAGTTACTCCGGGACAGGGGGCTCCGAGCAGTACTTC. Amino acids: CASSYSGTGGSEQYF.

V and J are TRBV9 and TRBJ1-2; D gene unclear. This CDR3 has 12 amino acids. Germline V gene sequence: CDR1 SGDLS, CDR2 YYNGEE. Between the trimmed V and J ends, which lost 1 base and 7 bases, there was a span of 8 bases. CDR3 bases: TGTGCCAGCAGCGTACACGGGTCTGGCTACACCTTC. Encoded protein: CASSVHGSGYTF.